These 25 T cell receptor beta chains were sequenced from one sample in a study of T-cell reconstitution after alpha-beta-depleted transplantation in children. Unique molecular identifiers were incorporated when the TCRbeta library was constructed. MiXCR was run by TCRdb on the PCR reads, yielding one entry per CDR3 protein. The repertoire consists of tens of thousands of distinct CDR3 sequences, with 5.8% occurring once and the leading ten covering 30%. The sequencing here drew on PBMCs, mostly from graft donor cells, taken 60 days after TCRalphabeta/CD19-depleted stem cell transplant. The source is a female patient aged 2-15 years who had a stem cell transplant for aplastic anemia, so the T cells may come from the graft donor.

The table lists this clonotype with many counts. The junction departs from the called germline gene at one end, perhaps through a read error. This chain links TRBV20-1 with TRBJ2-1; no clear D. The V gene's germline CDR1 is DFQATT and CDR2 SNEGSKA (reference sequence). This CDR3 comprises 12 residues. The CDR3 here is CSATSSHNEQFF. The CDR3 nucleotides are TGCAGTGCTACCAGCTCCCACAATGAGCAGTTCTTC.

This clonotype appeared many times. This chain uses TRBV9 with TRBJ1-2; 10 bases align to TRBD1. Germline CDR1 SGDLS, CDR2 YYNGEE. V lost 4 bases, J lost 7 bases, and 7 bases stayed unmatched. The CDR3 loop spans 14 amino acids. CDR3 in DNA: TGTGCCAGCAGCCCCGACAGGGGGCGGCGTGGCTACACCTTC. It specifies CASSPDRGRRGYTF.

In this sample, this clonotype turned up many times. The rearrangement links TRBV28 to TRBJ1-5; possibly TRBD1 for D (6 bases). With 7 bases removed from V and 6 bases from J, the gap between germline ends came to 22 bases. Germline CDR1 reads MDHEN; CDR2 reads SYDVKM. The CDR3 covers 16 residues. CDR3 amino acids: CASIGLGHTRSQPQHF. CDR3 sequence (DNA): TGTGCCAGCATCGGGTTGGGACACACGAGGAGTCAGCCCCAGCATTTT.

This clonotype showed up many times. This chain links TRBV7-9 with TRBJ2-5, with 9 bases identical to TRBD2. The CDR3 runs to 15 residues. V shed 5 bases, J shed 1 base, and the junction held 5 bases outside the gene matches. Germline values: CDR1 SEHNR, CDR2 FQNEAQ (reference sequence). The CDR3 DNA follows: TGTGCCAGCAGCACGGGTAGCGGGAGCCAAGAGACCCAGTACTTC. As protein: CASSTGSGSQETQYF.

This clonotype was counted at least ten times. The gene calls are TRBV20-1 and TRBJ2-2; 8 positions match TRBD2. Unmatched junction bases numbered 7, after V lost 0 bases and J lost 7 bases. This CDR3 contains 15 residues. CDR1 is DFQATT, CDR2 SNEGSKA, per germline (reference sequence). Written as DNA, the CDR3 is TGCAGTGCTAGAGATCACCAGCGGGGGAACGGGGAGCTGTTTTTT. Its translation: CSARDHQRGNGELFF.

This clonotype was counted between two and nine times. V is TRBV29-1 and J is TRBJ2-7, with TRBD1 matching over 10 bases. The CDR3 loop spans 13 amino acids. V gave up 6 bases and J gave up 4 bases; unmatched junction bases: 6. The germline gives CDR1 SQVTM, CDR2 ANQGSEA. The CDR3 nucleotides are TGCAGCGTCGGGGGACAGGGGATTTACGAGCAGTACTTC. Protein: CSVGGQGIYEQYF.

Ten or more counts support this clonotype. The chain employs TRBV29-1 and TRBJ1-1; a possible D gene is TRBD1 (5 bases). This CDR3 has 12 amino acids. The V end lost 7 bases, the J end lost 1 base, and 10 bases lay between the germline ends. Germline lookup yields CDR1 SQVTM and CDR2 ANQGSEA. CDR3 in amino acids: CSGVGGNTEAFF. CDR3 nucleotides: TGCAGCGGTGTGGGGGGGAACACTGAAGCTTTCTTT.

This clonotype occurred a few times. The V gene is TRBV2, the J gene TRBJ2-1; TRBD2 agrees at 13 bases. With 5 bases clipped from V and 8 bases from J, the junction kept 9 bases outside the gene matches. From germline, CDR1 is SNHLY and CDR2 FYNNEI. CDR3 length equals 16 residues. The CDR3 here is CASSPGLAGVVDEQFF. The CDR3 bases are TGTGCCAGCAGTCCCGGACTAGCGGGAGTGGTCGATGAGCAGTTCTTC.

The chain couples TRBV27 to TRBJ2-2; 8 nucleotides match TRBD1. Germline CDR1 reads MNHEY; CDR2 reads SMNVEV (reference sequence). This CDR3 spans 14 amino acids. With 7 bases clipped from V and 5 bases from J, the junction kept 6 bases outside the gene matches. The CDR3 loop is CASTRTGNTGELFF. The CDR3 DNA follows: TGTGCCAGCACCCGGACAGGGAATACCGGGGAGCTGTTTTTT.

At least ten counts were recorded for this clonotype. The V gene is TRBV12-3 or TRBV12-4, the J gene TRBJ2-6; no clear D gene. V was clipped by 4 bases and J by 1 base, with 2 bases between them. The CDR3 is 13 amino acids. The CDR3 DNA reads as TGTGCCAGCAGTTCATCTGGGGCCAACGTCCTGACTTTC. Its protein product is CASSSSGANVLTF.

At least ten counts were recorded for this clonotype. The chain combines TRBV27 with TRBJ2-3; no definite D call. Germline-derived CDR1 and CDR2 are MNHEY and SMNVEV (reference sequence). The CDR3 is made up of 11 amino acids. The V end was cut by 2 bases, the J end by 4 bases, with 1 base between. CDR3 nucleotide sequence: TGTGCCAGCAGTTTACCAGATACGCAGTATTTT. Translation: CASSLPDTQYF.

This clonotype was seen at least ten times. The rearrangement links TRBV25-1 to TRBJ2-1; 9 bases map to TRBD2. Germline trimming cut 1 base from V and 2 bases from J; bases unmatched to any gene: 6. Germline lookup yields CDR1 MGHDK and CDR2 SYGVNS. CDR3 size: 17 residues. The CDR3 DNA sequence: TGTGCCAGCAGTGAATTGGAGTCTAGCGGGACCTACAATGAGCAGTTCTTC. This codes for CASSELESSGTYNEQFF.

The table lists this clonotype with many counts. CDR3 residues: CASSLTSEAYNEQFF. CDR3 sequence (DNA): TGCGCCAGCAGCTTGACCTCGGAGGCTTACAATGAGCAGTTCTTC. V and J are TRBV5-1 and TRBJ2-1, with D tentatively TRBD2 (5 bases). Trimming stripped 1 base from V and 4 bases from J, with 12 bases between. The CDR3 runs to 15 residues. CDR1 SGHRS and CDR2 YFSETQ come from the germline V gene.

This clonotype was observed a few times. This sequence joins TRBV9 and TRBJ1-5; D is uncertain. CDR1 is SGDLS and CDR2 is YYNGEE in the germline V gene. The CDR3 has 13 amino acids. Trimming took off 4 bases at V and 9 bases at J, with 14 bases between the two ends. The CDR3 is CASSFGGRGPQHF. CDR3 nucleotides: TGTGCCAGCAGCTTCGGAGGAAGAGGGCCCCAGCATTTT.

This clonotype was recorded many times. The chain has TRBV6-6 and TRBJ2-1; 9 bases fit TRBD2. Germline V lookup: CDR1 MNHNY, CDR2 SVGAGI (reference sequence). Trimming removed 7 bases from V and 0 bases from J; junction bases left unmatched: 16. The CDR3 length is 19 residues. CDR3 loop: CASKRQGSGGSSSYNEQFF. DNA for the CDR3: TGTGCCAGCAAACGCCAGGGTAGCGGGGGATCTAGCTCCTACAATGAGCAGTTCTTC.

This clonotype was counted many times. Written as DNA, the CDR3 is TGCAGCGTTGTCAGTGACACTGAAGCTTTCTTT. It encodes CSVVSDTEAFF. This rearrangement joins TRBV29-1 to TRBJ1-1, with D unclear. Deletions cut 4 bases from V and 3 bases from J, with 6 bases between. The germline V gene has CDR1 SQVTM and CDR2 ANQGSEA. The CDR3 runs 11 residues.

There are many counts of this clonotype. The CDR3 region is CASRLRTELGGTQYF. The CDR3 DNA reads TGTGCCAGCAGGCTCAGGACGGAACTTGGCGGGACCCAGTACTTC. The rearrangement uses TRBV12-3 or TRBV12-4 and TRBJ2-5; D not certain. The CDR3 runs to 15 residues. V was pared by 6 bases and J by 7 bases, with 21 bases between.

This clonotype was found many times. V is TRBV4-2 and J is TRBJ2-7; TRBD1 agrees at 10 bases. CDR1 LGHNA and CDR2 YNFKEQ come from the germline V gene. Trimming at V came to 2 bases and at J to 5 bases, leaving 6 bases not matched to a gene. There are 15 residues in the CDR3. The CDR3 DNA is TGTGCCAGCAGCCAAACGCGACAGGGGGCTAACGAGCAGTACTTC. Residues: CASSQTRQGANEQYF.

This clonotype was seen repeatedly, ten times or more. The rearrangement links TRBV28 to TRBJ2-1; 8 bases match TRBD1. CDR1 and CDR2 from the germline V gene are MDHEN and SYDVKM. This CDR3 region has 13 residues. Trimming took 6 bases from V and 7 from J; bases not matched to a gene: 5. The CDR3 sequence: CASRGQGRNEQFF. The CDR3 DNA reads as TGTGCCAGCAGAGGACAGGGAAGGAATGAGCAGTTCTTC.

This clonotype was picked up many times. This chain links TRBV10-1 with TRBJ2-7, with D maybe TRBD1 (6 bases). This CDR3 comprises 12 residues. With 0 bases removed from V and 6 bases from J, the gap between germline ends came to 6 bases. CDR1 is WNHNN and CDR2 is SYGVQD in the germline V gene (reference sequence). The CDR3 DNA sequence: TGCGCCAGCAGTGAGTCAGGGGGCGAGCAGTACTTC. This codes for CASSESGGEQYF.

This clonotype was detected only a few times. The CDR3 DNA reads TGTGCCAGCAGCCCCGGGACAGGGGGCTCTGGGGCCAACGTCCTGACTTTC. Encoded protein: CASSPGTGGSGANVLTF. The V gene is TRBV9, the J gene TRBJ2-6, with 11 nucleotides matching TRBD1. The CDR3 contains 17 residues. Trimming removed 4 bases from V and 0 bases from J; junction bases left unmatched: 3. Germline lookup yields CDR1 SGDLS and CDR2 YYNGEE.

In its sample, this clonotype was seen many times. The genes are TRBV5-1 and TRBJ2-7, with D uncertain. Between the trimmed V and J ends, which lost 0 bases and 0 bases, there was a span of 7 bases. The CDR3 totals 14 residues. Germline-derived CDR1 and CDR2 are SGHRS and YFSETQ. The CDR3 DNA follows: TGCGCCAGCAGCTTGGAAGCCTACTCCTACGAGCAGTACTTC. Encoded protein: CASSLEAYSYEQYF.

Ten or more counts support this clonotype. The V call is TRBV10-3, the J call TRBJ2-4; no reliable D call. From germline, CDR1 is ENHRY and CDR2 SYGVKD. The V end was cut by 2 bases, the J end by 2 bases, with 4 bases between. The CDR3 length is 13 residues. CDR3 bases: TGTGCCATCAGTGAGACCTCCAAAAACATTCAGTACTTC. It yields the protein CAISETSKNIQYF.

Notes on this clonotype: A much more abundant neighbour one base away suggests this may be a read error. The CDR3: CASSEVLTGGPFLF. The CDR3 DNA sequence: TGTGCCAGCAGTGAAGTTTTAACGGGAGGGCCCTTCCTCTTC. V and J are TRBV6-1 and TRBJ2-1; 8 bases align to TRBD2. The CDR3 covers 14 residues. Germline V lookup: CDR1 MNHNS, CDR2 SASEGT.

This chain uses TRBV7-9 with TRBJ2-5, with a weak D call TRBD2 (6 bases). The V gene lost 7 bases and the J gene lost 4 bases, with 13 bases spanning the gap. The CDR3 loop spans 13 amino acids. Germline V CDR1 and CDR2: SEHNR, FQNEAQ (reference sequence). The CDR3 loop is CASTLRRGETQYF. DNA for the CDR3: TGTGCCAGCACCCTAAGGAGGGGAGAGACCCAGTACTTC.